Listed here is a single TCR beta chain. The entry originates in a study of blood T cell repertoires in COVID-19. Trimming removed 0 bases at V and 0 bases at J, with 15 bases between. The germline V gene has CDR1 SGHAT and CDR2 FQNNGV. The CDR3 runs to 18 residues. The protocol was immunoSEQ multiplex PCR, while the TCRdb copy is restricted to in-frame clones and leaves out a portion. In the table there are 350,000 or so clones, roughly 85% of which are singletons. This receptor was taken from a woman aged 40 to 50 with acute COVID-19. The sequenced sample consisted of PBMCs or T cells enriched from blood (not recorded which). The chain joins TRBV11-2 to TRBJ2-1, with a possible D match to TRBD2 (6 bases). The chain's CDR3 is CASSLDPTGGSSYNEQFF. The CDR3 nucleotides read TGTGCCAGCAGCTTAGATCCCACCGGGGGAAGCTCCTACAATGAGCAGTTCTTC.